This T cell receptor (beta chain) was obtained from a study of neurological immune-mediated disorders. The table lists this clonotype with many counts. 2 million PBMCs stored at -80 C were the source of the unsorted libraries. TCRdb called the 5' RACE reads again in MiXCR, with one record for every CDR3 protein. The sample lists over 35,000 distinct CDR3 sequences, less than 5% occurring once. Germline CDR1 and CDR2: SGDLS and YYNGEE. This CDR3 has 13 amino acids. V was shortened by 0 bases and J by 7 bases, with 8 bases between the two germline ends. The source of this sequence is a man between 25 and 39 years old with multiple sclerosis. The rearrangement uses TRBV9 and TRBJ1-3; D is ambiguous. Sequenced sample: PBMCs. CDR3 loop: CASSVGSSNTIYF. The CDR3 DNA is TGTGCCAGCAGCGTAGGTAGCAGTAACACCATATATTTT. The full variable domain, rest sourced from reference TRBV9 and TRBJ1-3, is DSGVTQTPKHLITATGQRVTLRCSPRSGDLSVYWYQQSLDQGLQFLIQYYNGEERAKGNILERFSAQQFPDLHSELNLSSLELGDSALYFCASSVGSSNTIYFGEGSWLTVV.